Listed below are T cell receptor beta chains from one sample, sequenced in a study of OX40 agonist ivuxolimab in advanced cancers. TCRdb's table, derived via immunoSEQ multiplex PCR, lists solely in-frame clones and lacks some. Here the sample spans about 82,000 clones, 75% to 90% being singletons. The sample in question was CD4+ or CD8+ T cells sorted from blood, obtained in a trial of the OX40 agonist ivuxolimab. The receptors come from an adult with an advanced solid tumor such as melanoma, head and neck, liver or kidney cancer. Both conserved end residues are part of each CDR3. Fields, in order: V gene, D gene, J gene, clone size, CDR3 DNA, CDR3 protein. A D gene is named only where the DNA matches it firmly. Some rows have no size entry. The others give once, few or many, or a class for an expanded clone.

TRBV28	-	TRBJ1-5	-	TGTGCCAGCAGTGGGTTCCCTCGACAGGTACAGTATAGCAATCAGCCCCAGCATTTT	CASSGFPRQVQYSNQPQHF
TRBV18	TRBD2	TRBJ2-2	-	TGTGCCAGCTCACCACTAGCGGGAGGCCACAACTACGCGAACACCGGGGAGCTGTTTTTT	CASSPLAGGHNYANTGELFF
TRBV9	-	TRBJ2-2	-	TGTGCCAGCAGCGCACAGGGTACGTACACCGGGGAGCTGTTTTTT	CASSAQGTYTGELFF
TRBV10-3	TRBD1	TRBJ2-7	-	TGTGCCATCAGTGGCGGGACAGGGGCCTACGAGCAGTACTTC	CAISGGTGAYEQYF
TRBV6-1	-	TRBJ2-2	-	TGTGCCAGCAGCCGGGCGGGATACACCGGGGAGCTGTTTTTT	CASSRAGYTGELFF
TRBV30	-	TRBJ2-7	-	TGTGCCTTAAATGACGAGGGGGTTACCTACGAGCAGTACTTC	CALNDEGVTYEQYF
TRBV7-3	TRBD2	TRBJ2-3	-	TGTGCCAGCAGCTCCGGACTAGCGGGAGGCGTGACAGATACGCAGTATTTT	CASSSGLAGGVTDTQYF
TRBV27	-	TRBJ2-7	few	TGTGCCAGCAGTTTCTCCGACTACTACGAGCAGTACTTC	CASSFSDYYEQYF
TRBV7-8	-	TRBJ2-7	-	TGTGCCAGCAGCTTAGCACGGGGCAGAAACGAGCAGTACTTC	CASSLARGRNEQYF
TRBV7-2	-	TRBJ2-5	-	TGTGCCAGCAGCCCCCACGAGACCCAGTACTTC	CASSPHETQYF
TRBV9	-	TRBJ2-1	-	TGTGCCAGCAGCGTAAAGGGAAGGGGGGACAGAAGCAATGAGCAGTTCTTC	CASSVKGRGDRSNEQFF
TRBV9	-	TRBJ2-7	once	TGTGCCAGCAGCCCTCTCCAAAGGGACTACGAGCAGTACTTC	CASSPLQRDYEQYF
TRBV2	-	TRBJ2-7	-	TGTGCCAGCAGGGGGTGGGAGCGGTCCTACGAGCAGTACTTC	CASRGWERSYEQYF
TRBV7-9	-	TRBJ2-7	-	TGTGCCAGCAACGGCGAGACCTACGAGCAGTACTTC	CASNGETYEQYF
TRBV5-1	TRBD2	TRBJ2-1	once	TGCGCCAGCAGCGGAGGGACTAGTGGGGGGGATGAGCAGTTCTTC	CASSGGTSGGDEQFF
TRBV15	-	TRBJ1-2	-	TGTGCCACCAGCAGAGATGGAGCCCTAGTGAGCTATGGCTACACCTTC	CATSRDGALVSYGYTF
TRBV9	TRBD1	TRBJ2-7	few	TGTGCCAGCAGCGTAGGGACAGGGCCCTACGAGCAGTACTTC	CASSVGTGPYEQYF
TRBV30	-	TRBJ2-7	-	TGTGCCTGGAGGGCTCCGTGGACAGCGGCCAACGAGCAGTACTTC	CAWRAPWTAANEQYF
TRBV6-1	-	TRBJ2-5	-	TGTGCCAGCAGTGAATTTAGGGAGATGGAGACCCAGTACTTC	CASSEFREMETQYF
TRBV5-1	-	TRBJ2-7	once	TGCGCCAGCAGCCAGGGTGACTACCGACACGACGAGCAGTACTTC	CASSQGDYRHDEQYF
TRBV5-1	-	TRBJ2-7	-	TGCGCCAGCAGCTTTAGTCAAAATATGCTCTCCGAGCAGTACTTC	CASSFSQNMLSEQYF
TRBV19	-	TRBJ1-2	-	TGTGCCAGTAGTATCAGGGAAAACTATGGCTACACCTTC	CASSIRENYGYTF
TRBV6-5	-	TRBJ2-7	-	TGTGCCAGCAGTTACCGGGGTGCCGAGCAGTACTTC	CASSYRGAEQYF
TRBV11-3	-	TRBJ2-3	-	TGTGCCAGCAGCCCTACCGTAGGGATTGGAGATACGCAGTATTTT	CASSPTVGIGDTQYF
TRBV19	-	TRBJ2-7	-	TGTGCCAGTAGTGGAGAAGGTTTTTCCTACGAGCAGTACTTC	CASSGEGFSYEQYF
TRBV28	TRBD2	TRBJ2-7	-	TGTGCCAGCAGTTTGGGGGGAGGGATTGACGAGCAGTACTTC	CASSLGGGIDEQYF
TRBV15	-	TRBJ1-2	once	TGTGCCACCAGCCTAACCGGGACGGCCGCTCCTAACTATGGCTACACCTTC	CATSLTGTAAPNYGYTF
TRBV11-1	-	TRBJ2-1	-	TGTGCCAGCACCCACGGGGCCGACAATGAGCAGTTCTTC	CASTHGADNEQFF
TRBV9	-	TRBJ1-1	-	TGTGCCAGCAGCGTAGGGACAGTGCCATTCATGAACACTGAAGCTTTCTTT	CASSVGTVPFMNTEAFF
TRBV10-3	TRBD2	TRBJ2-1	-	TGTGCCATCGCCGCCTTAGCGGGAGTGGAAAATGAGCAGTTCTTC	CAIAALAGVENEQFF
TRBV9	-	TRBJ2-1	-	TGTGCCAGCAGCGTAGACCTAGCGCTGAATGAGCAGTTCTTC	CASSVDLALNEQFF
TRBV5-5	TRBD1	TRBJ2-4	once	TGTGCCAGCAGCTTGTGGGACAGGGGCGGAAACATTCAGTACTTC	CASSLWDRGGNIQYF
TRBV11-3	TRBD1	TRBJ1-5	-	TGTGCCAGCAGCTTAGGGGGACAGGGCAATCAGCCCCAGCATTTT	CASSLGGQGNQPQHF
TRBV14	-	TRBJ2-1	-	TGTGCCAGCAATCTCGGGCGCCTACATGATGAGCAGTTCTTC	CASNLGRLHDEQFF
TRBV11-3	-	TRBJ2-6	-	TGTGCCAGCAGCTCCGAGGGGGGCACTGGGGCCAACGTCCTGACTTTC	CASSSEGGTGANVLTF
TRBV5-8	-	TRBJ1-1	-	TGTGCCAGCACATACGTAGGATTGGCGAACACTGAAGCTTTCTTT	CASTYVGLANTEAFF
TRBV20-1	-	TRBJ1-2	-	TGCAGTGCTATAGGACCATATGGCTACACCTTC	CSAIGPYGYTF
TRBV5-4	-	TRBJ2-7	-	TGTGCCAGCAGCTTGGCCGGCATTCGCCCCCCCTACGAGCAGTACTTC	CASSLAGIRPPYEQYF
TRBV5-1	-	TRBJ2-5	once	TGCGCCAGCAGCTTTGCGGCCGAAGGGACCCAGTACTTC	CASSFAAEGTQYF
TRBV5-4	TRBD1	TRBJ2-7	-	TGTGCCAGCGGATGGGACAGGGGTTACGAGCAGTACTTC	CASGWDRGYEQYF
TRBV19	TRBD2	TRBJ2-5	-	TGTGCCAGTAGTATCGCCTCCGGGACTAGATCCATAGGCACCCAGTACTTC	CASSIASGTRSIGTQYF
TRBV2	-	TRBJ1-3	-	TGTGCCAGCAGTGAGGGTGAGATCTTCTCTGGAAACACCATATATTTT	CASSEGEIFSGNTIYF
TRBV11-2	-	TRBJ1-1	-	TGTGCCAGCAGCCCTGGATTGGACACTGAAGCTTTCTTT	CASSPGLDTEAFF
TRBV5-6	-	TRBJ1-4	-	TGTGCCAGCAGCTTTCTGGGGGCGGATAATGAAAAACTGTTTTTT	CASSFLGADNEKLFF
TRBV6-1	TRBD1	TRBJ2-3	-	TGTGCCAGCAGTTTGGACAGGGGTACAGATACGCAGTATTTT	CASSLDRGTDTQYF
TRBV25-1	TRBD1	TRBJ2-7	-	TGTGCCAGCAGTTTCACAGGGGGCAACTCCTACGAGCAGTACTTC	CASSFTGGNSYEQYF
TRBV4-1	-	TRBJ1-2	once	TGCGCCAGCAGCCAAGATCACAAGGGCGGCTACACCTTC	CASSQDHKGGYTF
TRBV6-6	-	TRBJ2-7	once	TGTGCCAGCAGTAGAGCTGGGAGCTACGAGCAGTACTTC	CASSRAGSYEQYF
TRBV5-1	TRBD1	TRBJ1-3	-	TGCGCCAGCAGCTTCCGCCGGGACAGGGCTGGAAACACCATATATTTT	CASSFRRDRAGNTIYF
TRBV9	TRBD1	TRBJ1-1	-	TGTGCCAGCAGCGTCTCCCCGGGACAGGGGGACACTGAAGCTTTCTTT	CASSVSPGQGDTEAFF
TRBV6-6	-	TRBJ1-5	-	TGTGCCAGCAGTTATCTGGGGGACCCTAGCAATCAGCCCCAGCATTTT	CASSYLGDPSNQPQHF
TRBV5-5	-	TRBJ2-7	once	TGTGCCAGCAGCTTGGGGTGGGCGGACTCCTACGAGCAGTACTTC	CASSLGWADSYEQYF
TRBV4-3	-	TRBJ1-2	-	TGCGCCAGCAGCCACAGAAGGACGACAGGAGCCTATGGCTACACCTTC	CASSHRRTTGAYGYTF
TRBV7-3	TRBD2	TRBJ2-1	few	TGTGCCAGCAGCTCCGGGACTAGTGAGGGGAATGAGCAGTTCTTC	CASSSGTSEGNEQFF